This is a list of T cell receptor beta chains from one sample in a study of OX40 agonist ivuxolimab in advanced cancers. Assay: immunoSEQ multiplex PCR; the TCRdb copy retains only in-frame clones and omits some. In the table there are about 93,000 clones, about 90% of which are singletons. Here the sequenced sample was CD4+ or CD8+ T cells sorted from blood, taken in a trial of the OX40 agonist ivuxolimab. These receptors all stem from an adult with an advanced solid tumor such as melanoma, head and neck, liver or kidney cancer. The CDR3 runs from the conserved cysteine through the conserved F or W. The D gene is left open where the match is weak.

.	TRBV27	TRBJ2-7	TGTGCCAGCAGTTTAGTGGGGGGCTACGAGCAGTACTTC	CASSLVGGYEQYF
TRBD1	TRBV2	TRBJ1-4	TGTGCCAGCAGGGGTTGGGACAGAACGTTTTTT	CASRGWDRTFF
.	TRBV10-3	TRBJ1-1	TGTGCCATCAGTGTACAGAAAGGAATCACTGAAGCTTTCTTT	CAISVQKGITEAFF
.	TRBV6-5	TRBJ2-3	TGTGCCAGCAGTTCCCGTAAGGCGCAGTATTTT	CASSSRKAQYF
.	TRBV5-6	TRBJ1-6	TGTGCCAGCAGCTTGTCCAGGTTTCGTCATTCACCCCTCCACTTT	CASSLSRFRHSPLHF
.	TRBV6-1	TRBJ1-5	TGTGCCAGCAGTGATTCCCCACGTACTCAGCCCCAGCATTTT	CASSDSPRTQPQHF
.	TRBV19	TRBJ1-2	TGTGCCAGTAGTATATCCAATAACTATGGCTACACCTTC	CASSISNNYGYTF
.	TRBV5-1	TRBJ2-2	TGCGCCAGCAGCCCTCTAAGTGAGGGCGGGGAGCTGTTTTTT	CASSPLSEGGELFF
TRBD1	TRBV5-1	TRBJ1-2	TGCGCCAGCAGCATCGGGACAGGGGGATCGGGCTATGGCTACACCTTC	CASSIGTGGSGYGYTF
.	TRBV7-9	TRBJ2-3	TGTGCCAGCAGCTTGGCAGGGATGGATACGCAGTATTTT	CASSLAGMDTQYF
TRBD1	TRBV5-1	TRBJ1-1	TGCGCCAGCAGCTCCTCGACAGGGTCAAACACTGAAGCTTTCTTT	CASSSSTGSNTEAFF